A single sample gave rise to the 4 T cell receptor beta chains below, sequenced in a study of blood T cell repertoires in COVID-19 (dated by TCRdb to the early 2020s). Receptors were amplified or captured by the immunoSEQ multiplex PCR assay. What TCRdb holds here is the immuneACCESS table cut down to in-frame rearrangements. Part of the clones is not present; checked against another copy, under half of the missing clones reflect an unresolved V gene, and the others are unexplained. The sample has 150,000 to 200,000 clones on record, roughly 85% of them singletons. The ten largest clones represent roughly 19% of the sample. The specimen was PBMCs or T cells enriched from blood (not recorded which). All receptors derive from a woman between 70 and 85 years old in a cohort exposed to, infected with or recovered from COVID-19 (not recorded which).

The V and J genes are TRBV11-2 and TRBJ2-7, with a tentative D call TRBD1 (5 bases). The ends were cut back, 1 base at V and 3 bases at J, with 7 bases in the middle. This CDR3 has 13 amino acids. CDR1 and CDR2 (germline): SGHAT, FQNNGV. CDR3 DNA sequence: TGTGCCAGCAGCTTAGGACAGATCTACGAGCAGTACTTC. As protein: CASSLGQIYEQYF.

The gene calls are TRBV11-3 and TRBJ2-6, with 7 bases that match TRBD2. Per the germline V gene, CDR1 is SGHNT and CDR2 is YENEEA. The V gene end was trimmed by 1 base and the J gene end by 0 bases; junction bases not matched to a gene: 3. The CDR3 extends over 17 amino acids. In DNA, the CDR3 is TGTGCCAGCAGCTTAGCGGGCGGGAGCTCTGGGGCCAACGTCCTGACTTTC. Translated, it gives CASSLAGGSSGANVLTF.

The chain recombines TRBV5-1 with TRBJ2-7; TRBD2 aligns across 10 bases. The V segment lost 4 bases and the J segment 3 bases; nucleotides outside the gene matches: 7. The CDR3 spans 15 residues. Per germline, CDR1 SGHRS and CDR2 YFSETQ. CDR3 in DNA: TGCGCCAGCAGCCCGAGGGTAGCGGGAGGCTACGAGCAGTACTTC. Translation gives CASSPRVAGGYEQYF.

V is TRBV6-6 and J is TRBJ2-1, with 14 nucleotides matching TRBD2. This CDR3 has 22 residues. Trimming took 5 bases from V and 0 from J; bases not matched to a gene: 18. Germline values: CDR1 MNHNY, CDR2 SVGAGI (reference sequence). The chain's CDR3 is CASSRLLGLAGAGTSSYNEQFF. The CDR3 coding sequence is TGTGCCAGCAGTCGGCTACTGGGACTAGCGGGAGCCGGAACGAGCTCCTACAATGAGCAGTTCTTC.